This T cell receptor beta chain originates from a study of T cell responses to AZD1222 COVID-19 vaccine (dated by TCRdb to the early 2020s). Concerning the study at large: TCR sequencing covered 230 or so trial participants: 200 to 220 given two doses of AZD1222 and 26 given two doses of MenACWY control vaccine. Trial participants were enrolled by age into 18-55, 56-69 and 70-plus year subgroups, with about 150, 28 and 57 TCR-sequenced participants respectively. Beyond this particular receptor, the publication reports: Conclusions about previously exposed vaccinees were limited because only six or seven AZD1222 recipients were SARS-CoV-2 seropositive at baseline. The vaccine-associated CD4 TCRs covered the entire spike protein, and the dominant responses fell in regions 160-218 and 743-854. Reportedly, almost half of the unique spike-specific TCRs recognized epitopes lying outside the regions that are mutated in the B.1.351 and B.1.1.7 variants. After two AZD1222 doses, spike-specific TCR breadth and depth were significantly higher than at day 0 and than in MenACWY recipients. In the small 56-69-year group, the increase in depth fell short of significance, most likely because of low power. Participants were mostly white British, with more females than males. The authors suggested clonal diversity may have been underestimated. Because no day 14 peak-response samples were available, the repertoires could be characterized only after the peak T cell response.

The CDR3 regions of human TCRbeta chains were analyzed by immunosequencing. The authors' analysis ran thus. TCRs in the repertoires were compared against a reference library of SARS-CoV-2-specific TCRs that had been generated with the MIRA antigen-specificity platform. Breadth meant the fraction of unique TCRs that were SARS-CoV-2-associated, whereas depth meant the fraction of total T cells that were SARS-CoV-2-associated. Using the MIRA data, each spike-specific TCR was mapped to the spike region that the TCR reacts to and placed in a CD4 or CD8 class. Log10-transformed breadth and depth values were compared by one-way ANOVA with Sidak's multiple comparisons tests. TCRdb's version of the immuneACCESS table is confined to in-frame rearrangements and falls short of the full clone set. An unresolved V gene accounts for under half of the shortfall where checked; the remainder is of unknown origin. The V and J calls and clone size come from that table; D and trimming were worked out from the DNA. This sample holds some 140,000 clones; roughly nine tenths were observed only once. Of the sample, 5.5% falls within the top ten clones.

Worth noting for this clone: Its antigen target is currently unknown. Within one base of it there is no much larger clone, and no base qualities were kept.

The intended sense of this specimen's time point label: baseline before first vaccination. What the treatment or condition label conveys for this sample: meningococcal conjugate vaccine given as trial control. The vaccinee samples were drawn from two UK trials, COV001 and COV002, one of which was a single-blind randomized controlled phase 2/3 trial testing AZD1222 (ChAdOx1 nCoV-19) in healthy adults. For TCRbeta chain sequencing, PBMC samples were collected from trial participants at day 0 and at day 28 after the second dose. From a lookup of the germline V gene, CDR1 and CDR2 are MDHEN and SYDVKM. The CDR3, cysteine through phenylalanine, is 15 amino acids long. Only the CDR3 part of the read is kept: 45 bases, read in frame from the first base. V lost 0 bases and J lost 4 bases; the stretch between them is 12 bases long.

The sample in question was peripheral blood, obtained on day 0 of MenACWY control vaccination. This receptor was taken from an adult in good health. The rearranged chain carries TRBV28 and TRBJ1-2; 6 matching bases give a weak D call of TRBD1. This receptor carries the CDR3 CASSLWAGASYGYTF. The nucleotide sequence reads as follows: TGTGCCAGCAGTTTATGGGCAGGGGCTAGCTATGGCTACACCTTC.